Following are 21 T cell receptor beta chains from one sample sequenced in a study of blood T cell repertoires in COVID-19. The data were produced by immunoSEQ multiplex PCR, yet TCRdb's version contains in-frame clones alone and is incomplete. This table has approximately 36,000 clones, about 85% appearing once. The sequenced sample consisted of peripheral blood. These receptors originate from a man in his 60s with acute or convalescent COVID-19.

The CDR3 DNA reads as TGTGCCACCCTACGCGGGGGCGAAGCTTTCTTT. This encodes CATLRGGEAFF. The chain combines TRBV28 with TRBJ1-1, with D perhaps matching TRBD1 (6 bases). The CDR3 length is 11 residues. V was clipped by 10 bases and J by 8 bases, with 14 bases between them. Germline-derived CDR1 and CDR2 are MDHEN and SYDVKM.

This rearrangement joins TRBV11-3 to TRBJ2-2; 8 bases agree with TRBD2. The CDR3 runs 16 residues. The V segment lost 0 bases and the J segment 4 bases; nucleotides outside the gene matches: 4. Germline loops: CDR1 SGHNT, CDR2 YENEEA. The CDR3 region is CASSLDLAGFTGELFF. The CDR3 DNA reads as TGTGCCAGCAGCTTAGATCTAGCGGGCTTCACCGGGGAGCTGTTTTTT.

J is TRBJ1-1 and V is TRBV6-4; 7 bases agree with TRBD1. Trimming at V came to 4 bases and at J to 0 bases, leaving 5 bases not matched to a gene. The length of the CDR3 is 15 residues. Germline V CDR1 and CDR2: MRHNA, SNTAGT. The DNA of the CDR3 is TGTGCCAGCAGTGCCGCGACAGGGATGAACACTGAAGCTTTCTTT. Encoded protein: CASSAATGMNTEAFF.

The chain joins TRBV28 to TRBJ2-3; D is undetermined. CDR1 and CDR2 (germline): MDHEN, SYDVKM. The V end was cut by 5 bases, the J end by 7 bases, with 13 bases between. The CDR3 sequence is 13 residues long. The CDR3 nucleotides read TGTGCCAGCAGTCTAAGACTTCGAAATACGCAGTATTTT. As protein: CASSLRLRNTQYF.

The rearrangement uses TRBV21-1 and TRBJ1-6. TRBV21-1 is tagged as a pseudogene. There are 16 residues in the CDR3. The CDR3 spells CASSKTKRYYNSPLHF. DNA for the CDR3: TGTGCCAGCAGCAAAACTAAGAGGTACTATAATTCACCCCTCCACTTT.

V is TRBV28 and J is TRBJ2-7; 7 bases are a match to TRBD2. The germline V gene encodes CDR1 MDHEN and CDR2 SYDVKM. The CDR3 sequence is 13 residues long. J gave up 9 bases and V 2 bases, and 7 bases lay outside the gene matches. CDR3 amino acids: CASSLAGVLGQYF. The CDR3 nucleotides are TGTGCCAGCAGTTTAGCGGGAGTATTGGGGCAGTACTTC.

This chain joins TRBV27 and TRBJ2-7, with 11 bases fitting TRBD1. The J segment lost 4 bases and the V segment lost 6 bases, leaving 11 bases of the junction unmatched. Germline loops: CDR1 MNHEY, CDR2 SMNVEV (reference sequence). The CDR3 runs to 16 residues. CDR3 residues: CASRPFGTGGWYEQYF. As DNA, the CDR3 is TGTGCCAGCAGACCCTTTGGGACAGGGGGTTGGTACGAGCAGTACTTC.

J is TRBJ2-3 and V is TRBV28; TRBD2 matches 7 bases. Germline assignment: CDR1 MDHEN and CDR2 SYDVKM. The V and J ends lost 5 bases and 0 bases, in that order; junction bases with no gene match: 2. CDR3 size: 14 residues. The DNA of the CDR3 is TGTGCCAGCAGTCGTAGCGGGAGCACAGATACGCAGTATTTT. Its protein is CASSRSGSTDTQYF.

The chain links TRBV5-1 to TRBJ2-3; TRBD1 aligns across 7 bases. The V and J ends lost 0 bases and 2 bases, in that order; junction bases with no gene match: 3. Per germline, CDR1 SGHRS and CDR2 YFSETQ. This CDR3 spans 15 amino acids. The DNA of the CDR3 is TGCGCCAGCAGCTTGGCTGACAGGGTCACAGATACGCAGTATTTT. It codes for CASSLADRVTDTQYF. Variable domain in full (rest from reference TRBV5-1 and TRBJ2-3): KAGVTQTPRYLIKTRGQQVTLSCSPISGHRSVSWYQQTPGQGLQFLFEYFSETQRNKGNFPGRFSGRQFSNSRSEMNVSTLELGDSALYLCASSLADRVTDTQYFGPGTRLTVL.

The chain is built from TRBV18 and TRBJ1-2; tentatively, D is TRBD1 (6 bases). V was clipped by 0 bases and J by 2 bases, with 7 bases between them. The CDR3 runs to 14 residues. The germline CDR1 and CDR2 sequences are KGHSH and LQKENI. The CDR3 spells CASSPPDRNYGYTF. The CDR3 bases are TGTGCCAGCTCACCACCGGACAGAAACTATGGCTACACCTTC.

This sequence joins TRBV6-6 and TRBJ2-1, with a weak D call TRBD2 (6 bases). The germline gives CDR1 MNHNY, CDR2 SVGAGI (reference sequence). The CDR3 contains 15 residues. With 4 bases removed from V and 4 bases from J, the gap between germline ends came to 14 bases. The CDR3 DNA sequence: TGTGCCAGCAGTTTGGGGGGACCACAGTACAATGAGCAGTTCTTC. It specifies CASSLGGPQYNEQFF.

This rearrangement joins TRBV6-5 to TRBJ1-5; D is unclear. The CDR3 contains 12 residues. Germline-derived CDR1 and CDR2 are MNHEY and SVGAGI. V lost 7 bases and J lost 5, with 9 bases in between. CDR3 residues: CASKRSDQPQHF. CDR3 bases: TGTGCCAGCAAGCGAAGTGATCAGCCCCAGCATTTT.

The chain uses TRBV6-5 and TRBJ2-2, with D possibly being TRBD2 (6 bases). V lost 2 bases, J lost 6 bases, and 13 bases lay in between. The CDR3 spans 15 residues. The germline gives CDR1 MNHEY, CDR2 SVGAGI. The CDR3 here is CASSYTGLQAGELFF. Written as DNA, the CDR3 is TGTGCCAGCAGTTACACGGGACTTCAGGCCGGGGAGCTGTTTTTT.

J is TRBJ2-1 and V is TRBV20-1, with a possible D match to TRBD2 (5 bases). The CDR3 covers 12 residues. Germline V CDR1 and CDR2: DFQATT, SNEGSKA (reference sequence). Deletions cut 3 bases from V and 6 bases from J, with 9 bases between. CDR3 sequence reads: CSASYGINEQFF. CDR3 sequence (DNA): TGCAGTGCTAGTTACGGGATCAATGAGCAGTTCTTC.

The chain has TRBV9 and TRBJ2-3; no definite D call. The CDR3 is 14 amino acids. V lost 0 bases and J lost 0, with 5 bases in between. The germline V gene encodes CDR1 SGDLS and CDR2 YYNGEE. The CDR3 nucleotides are TGTGCCAGCAGCGTAGATGGCAGCACAGATACGCAGTATTTT. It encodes CASSVDGSTDTQYF.

CDR3 protein: CATCFGGGPLNEQFF. CDR3 DNA sequence: TGTGCCACCTGCTTTGGGGGAGGGCCATTGAATGAGCAGTTCTTC. The chain joins TRBV6-5 to TRBJ2-1; 7 bases agree with TRBD2. Germline CDR1 and CDR2: MNHEY and SVGAGI. CDR3 length: 15 residues. V gave up 10 bases and J gave up 7 bases; unmatched junction bases: 16.

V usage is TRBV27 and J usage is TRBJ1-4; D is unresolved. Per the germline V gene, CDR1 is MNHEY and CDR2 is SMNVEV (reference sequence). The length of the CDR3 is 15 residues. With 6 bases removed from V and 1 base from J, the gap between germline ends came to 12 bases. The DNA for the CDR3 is TGTGCCAGCAGAACAGTAAGCGGAACTAATGAAAAACTGTTTTTT. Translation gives CASRTVSGTNEKLFF. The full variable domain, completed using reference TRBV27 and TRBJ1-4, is EAQVTQNPRYLITVTGKKLTVTCSQNMNHEYMSWYRQDPGLGLRQIYYSMNVEVTDKGDVPEGYKVSRKEKRNFPLILESPSPNQTSLYFCASRTVSGTNEKLFFGSGTQLSVL.

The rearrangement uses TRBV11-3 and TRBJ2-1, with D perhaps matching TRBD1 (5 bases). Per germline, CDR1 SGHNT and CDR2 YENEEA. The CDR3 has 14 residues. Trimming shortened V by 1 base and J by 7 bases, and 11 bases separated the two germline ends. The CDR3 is CASSLGGEVNEQFF. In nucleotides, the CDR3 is TGTGCCAGCAGCTTAGGGGGCGAGGTGAATGAGCAGTTCTTC.

In nucleotides, the CDR3 is TGTGCCAGCAGTGAAGGACAGTCATTCTATGGCTACACCTTC. Translation gives CASSEGQSFYGYTF. This chain links TRBV6-1 with TRBJ1-2; the D gene is possibly TRBD1 (5 bases). V was trimmed by 1 base and J by 4 bases, leaving 10 bases between them. The CDR3 sequence is 14 residues long. Germline assignment: CDR1 MNHNS and CDR2 SASEGT.

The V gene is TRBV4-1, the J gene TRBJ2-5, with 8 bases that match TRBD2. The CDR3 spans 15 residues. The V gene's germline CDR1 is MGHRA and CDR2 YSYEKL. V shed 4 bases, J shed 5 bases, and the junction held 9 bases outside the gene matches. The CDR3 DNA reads TGCGCCAGCAGCCCCTATAGCGGGATCGGGGAGACCCAGTACTTC. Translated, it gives CASSPYSGIGETQYF.

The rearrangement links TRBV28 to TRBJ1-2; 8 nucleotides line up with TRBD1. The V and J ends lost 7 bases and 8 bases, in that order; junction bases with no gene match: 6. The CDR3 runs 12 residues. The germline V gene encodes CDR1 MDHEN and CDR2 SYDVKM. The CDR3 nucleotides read TGTGCCAGCACGGGACAGGTGGGGGGCTACACCTTC. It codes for CASTGQVGGYTF.